A selection of T cell receptor beta chains follows, all from one sample in a study of cytomegalovirus exposure and HLA in healthy donors. The repertoire was sequenced with immunoSEQ multiplex PCR; TCRdb's copy has only in-frame clones and lacks some. The data hold 45,000 to 70,000 clones, with nearly 85% observed a single time. Sample: PBMCs. The receptors were gathered from a man aged 25-40 years in good health and CMV-seronegative. The CDR3 runs from the conserved cysteine through the conserved F or W. Each record gives: clone size, J gene, V gene, D gene, CDR3 DNA, CDR3 protein. The D gene is left open where the match is weak. The listing skips clone size in some rows; elsewhere it reads once, few, many or a size class.

>NA|TRBJ2-5|TRBV5-1|TRBD1
TGCGCCAGCAGCACTCCGGGACAGGGGAACCAAGAGACCCAGTACTTC
CASSTPGQGNQETQYF
>NA|TRBJ2-3|TRBV4-2|TRBD2
TGTGCCAGCAGCCAAGGGGGGAGGGTTCAAGATACGCAGTATTTT
CASSQGGRVQDTQYF
>NA|TRBJ1-2|TRBV20-1|NA
TGCAGTGCTAGTGAGGGTTGGGGCTACACCTTC
CSASEGWGYTF
>NA|TRBJ2-3|TRBV23-1|NA
TGCGCCAGCAGTCAGGCCACCCTCACAGATACGCAGTATTTT
CASSQATLTDTQYF
>once|TRBJ2-6|TRBV27|NA
TGTGCCAGCAGTTCTCCCTTCTCTGGGGCCAACGTCCTGACTTTC
CASSSPFSGANVLTF
>NA|TRBJ2-3|TRBV28|NA
TGTGCCAGCAGCTATTACTCAGATACGCAGTATTTT
CASSYYSDTQYF
>NA|TRBJ2-3|TRBV10-3|TRBD2
TGTGCCATCAGCAGACCGGGACTAGCGGGGGGGCTCCTCACAGATACGCAGTATTTT
CAISRPGLAGGLLTDTQYF
>NA|TRBJ2-1|TRBV10-2|TRBD2
TGCGCCAGCAGTCATAGACTAGCGGGGAGTTGGTACAATGAGCAGTTCTTC
CASSHRLAGSWYNEQFF
>NA|TRBJ2-7|TRBV10-2|TRBD2
TGCGCCAGCTGCGCCGGACTAGGCCCGACCTACGAGCAGTACTTC
CASCAGLGPTYEQYF
>once|TRBJ1-5|TRBV30|NA
TGTGCCTGGAGTGGGTACAGGTCGCGCAATCAGCCCCAGCATTTT
CAWSGYRSRNQPQHF
>once|TRBJ2-3|TRBV7-8|NA
TGTGCCAGCAACTTCCTCCCTAGCACAGATACGCAGTATTTT
CASNFLPSTDTQYF
>NA|TRBJ1-6|TRBV6-5|NA
TGTGCCAGCAGTTACTCGAACAGGGAACGAAATTCACCCCTCCACTTT
CASSYSNRERNSPLHF
>NA|TRBJ1-2|TRBV6-1|NA
TGTGCCAGCAGTGAAAGGTCTGGAGTCGACAGAGCTTATGGCTACACCTTC
CASSERSGVDRAYGYTF
>NA|TRBJ2-1|TRBV4-3|NA
TGCGCCAGCAGCCTGTCTTTTACTAGTAACTACAATGAGCAGTTCTTC
CASSLSFTSNYNEQFF
>once|TRBJ2-2|TRBV5-4|NA
TGTGCCAGCAGCTGGGCGAGGGGGAGCGCCTCCGGGGAGCTGTTTTTT
CASSWARGSASGELFF
>NA|TRBJ2-7|TRBV9|TRBD2
TGTGCCAGCAGCCCTCGGGGGGGGACAACCTACGAGCAGTACTTC
CASSPRGGTTYEQYF
>few|TRBJ2-5|TRBV30|NA
TGTGCCTGGGTGAGGTGGGAGACCCAGTACTTC
CAWVRWETQYF
>NA|TRBJ2-7|TRBV27|NA
TGTGCCAGCAGTCCCCCGAACAGGGACGAGCAGTACTTC
CASSPPNRDEQYF
>NA|TRBJ2-7|TRBV27|TRBD1
TGTGCCAGCAGTTGGGACAGGGGTTACGAGCAGTACTTC
CASSWDRGYEQYF
>NA|TRBJ1-5|TRBV15|TRBD1
TGTGCCACCGATCGCGACAGGGTGCGCAATCAGCCCCAGCATTTT
CATDRDRVRNQPQHF
>once|TRBJ1-3|TRBV28|NA
TGTGCCAGCAGTTTTTCTGGACAGAGCTCTGGAAACACCATATATTTT
CASSFSGQSSGNTIYF
>NA|TRBJ2-2|TRBV7-9|TRBD1
TGTGCCAGCAGCTCCGGGACAGGGGACAATACCGGGGAGCTGTTTTTT
CASSSGTGDNTGELFF
>NA|TRBJ2-5|TRBV2|TRBD2
TGTGCCAGCAGTGGTAGTGCTAGCGGGGGGGCGAGAGAGACCCAGTACTTC
CASSGSASGGARETQYF
>NA|TRBJ2-2|TRBV7-2|TRBD2
TGTGCCAGCAGCTTCCGACTAGCGGGAGTGGGGGCCGGGGAGCTGTTTTTT
CASSFRLAGVGAGELFF
>NA|TRBJ1-1|TRBV7-9|TRBD1
TGTGCTAGCAGCTTCACAGGGGGTCGCACTGAAGCTTTCTTT
CASSFTGGRTEAFF
>once|TRBJ1-2|TRBV28|NA
TGTGCCAGCAATGCAGGCCGCTATGGCTACACCTTC
CASNAGRYGYTF
>once|TRBJ2-1|TRBV29-1|TRBD1
TGCAGCGTTGGAGGCTTGGGACAGGGGGCGGGAAATGAGCAGTTCTTC
CSVGGLGQGAGNEQFF
>NA|TRBJ2-5|TRBV7-3|NA
TGTGCCAGCAGTTCGGGGGTTGGGGAGACCCAGTACTTC
CASSSGVGETQYF
>NA|TRBJ1-2|TRBV2|NA
TGTGCCAGCAGTCGGGACACGTTCTATGGCTACACCTTC
CASSRDTFYGYTF
>NA|TRBJ2-7|TRBV11-2|NA
TGTGCCAGCAGCTTAGGTGGGATGGGTAGCGGCTACGAGCAGTACTTC
CASSLGGMGSGYEQYF
>NA|TRBJ2-3|TRBV5-6|TRBD1
TGTGCCAGCAGCTTGGGACTGACAGGGGGCATTCACACAGATACGCAGTATTTT
CASSLGLTGGIHTDTQYF
>NA|TRBJ2-7|TRBV7-2|TRBD1
TGTGCCAGCAGCTTAGTCGGGACAGGGGACCCCTACGAGCAGTACTTC
CASSLVGTGDPYEQYF
>NA|TRBJ1-1|TRBV7-9|NA
TGTGCCAGCAGCTTAGCGCCAGTTGATGAAGCTTTCTTT
CASSLAPVDEAFF
>NA|TRBJ1-1|TRBV27|NA
TGTGCCAGCAGTTTACGAGGATACACTGAAGCTTTCTTT
CASSLRGYTEAFF
>NA|TRBJ1-2|TRBV4-2|TRBD1
TGTGCCAGCAGCCAAGCCTTGGGGACAGGGGTATTCTTTGGCTACACCTTC
CASSQALGTGVFFGYTF
>NA|TRBJ2-1|TRBV7-2|NA
TGTGCCAGCAGCTTAGAACAAAAACCATACAATGAGCAGTTCTTC
CASSLEQKPYNEQFF
>NA|TRBJ1-2|TRBV6-5|NA
TGTGCCAGCAGTCAGGGTGCCTATGGCTACACCTTC
CASSQGAYGYTF
>NA|TRBJ2-7|TRBV11-2|NA
TGTGCCAGCAGCTTTTACGGGGGGCAATACGAGCAGTACTTC
CASSFYGGQYEQYF
>NA|TRBJ2-1|TRBV25-1|NA
TGTGCCAGCAGTGAAGGTCCTAGCTCCTACAATGAGCAGTTCTTC
CASSEGPSSYNEQFF
>NA|TRBJ1-2|TRBV7-2|NA
TGTGCCAGCAGCTTCGCGCCCGGGTTCCTCTATGGCTACACCTTC
CASSFAPGFLYGYTF
>NA|TRBJ1-3|TRBV19|NA
TGTGCCAGTAGTATAGAAGCGGGAACAACTGGAAACACCATATATTTT
CASSIEAGTTGNTIYF
>NA|TRBJ2-6|TRBV7-6|TRBD2
TGTGCCAGCAGCACTCCGCGGGGGTACGGGGCCAACGTCCTGACTTTC
CASSTPRGYGANVLTF
>NA|TRBJ2-3|TRBV27|TRBD2
TGTGCCAGCAGTTTATCGGCGGCTAGCGGGGAGTTCACAGATACGCAGTATTTT
CASSLSAASGEFTDTQYF
>NA|TRBJ2-5|TRBV18|NA
TGTGCCAGCTCACTGGGGCAGGGCCAAGAGACCCAGTACTTC
CASSLGQGQETQYF
>NA|TRBJ2-2|TRBV28|TRBD2
TGTGCCAGCAGTACCCCTAGCGGGGCGAACACCGGGGAGCTGTTTTTT
CASSTPSGANTGELFF
>NA|TRBJ2-7|TRBV28|TRBD1
TGTGCCAGCACCCGGGACAGGACCTACGGGCAGTACTTC
CASTRDRTYGQYF
>NA|TRBJ2-1|TRBV6-9|NA
TGTGCCAGCAGTTATTCGGAGTGTCTGGTGACCCAGAAGTTCTTC
CASSYSECLVTQKFF
>NA|TRBJ1-3|TRBV4-1|TRBD1
TGCGCCAGCAGCCAAGATTCGGGACAGGGCTCTGGAAACACCATATATTTT
CASSQDSGQGSGNTIYF
>once|TRBJ2-7|TRBV6-1|NA
TGTGCCAGCTTAGTAGCGGTCCCACCCTACGAGCAGTACTTC
CASLVAVPPYEQYF
>NA|TRBJ1-1|TRBV28|TRBD1
TGTGCCAGCAGAGCCGGGACAGGTTACACTGAAGCTTTCTTT
CASRAGTGYTEAFF
>NA|TRBJ1-3|TRBV10-3|NA
TGTGCCATCAGTGAGTTTCGGGGCTCTGGAAACACCATATATTTT
CAISEFRGSGNTIYF
>NA|TRBJ1-1|TRBV11-2|TRBD1
TGTGCCAGCAGCCAGGGACAGTTATACACTGAAGCTTTCTTT
CASSQGQLYTEAFF
>NA|TRBJ1-2|TRBV18|NA
TGTGCCAGCTCAGTGGCCGAAAACTATGGCTACACCTTC
CASSVAENYGYTF
>NA|TRBJ1-1|TRBV4-2|TRBD1
TGTGCCAGCAGCCTTCACCTCCGGGACAGGGGTTGGGGCACTGAAGCTTTCTTT
CASSLHLRDRGWGTEAFF
>NA|TRBJ1-6|TRBV11-2|TRBD1
TGTGCCAGCAGCTCAGGACAGGGTAATTCACCCCTCCACTTT
CASSSGQGNSPLHF
>NA|TRBJ2-1|TRBV5-4|NA
TGTGCCAGCAGCTTTGGACAGCCTTACAATGAGCAGTTCTTC
CASSFGQPYNEQFF
>NA|TRBJ2-7|TRBV27|NA
TGTGCCAGCAGCCTGAAAACTTGGAGCTCCTACGAGCAGTACTTC
CASSLKTWSSYEQYF